Sequencing of this TCR beta chain was carried out in a study of OX40 agonist ivuxolimab in advanced cancers. In the study overall: With a range of 23 to 79, age averaged roughly 60 years, and around 80% were male.

Assay: immunoSEQ multiplex PCR; the TCRdb copy retains only in-frame clones and omits some. The sample holds around 140,000 clones; 85% to 95% are singletons and the top ten take roughly 1%. Germline V CDR1 and CDR2: SGHRS, YFSETQ. The CDR3 sequence is 11 residues long. Trimming pared 4 bases from V and 8 bases from J, leaving 7 bases between. On this clone: Its antigen is currently unknown.

Study-level findings and limits: At 0.1 to 3.0 mg/kg and by week 6, clonal expansion occurred in CD4+ and CD8+ blood T cells. Relative to CD4+, CD8+ T cells held more expanded clones on average.

The sequencing here drew on CD4+ or CD8+ T cells sorted from blood, taken in a trial of the OX40 agonist ivuxolimab. This TCR came from an adult with an advanced solid tumor such as melanoma, head and neck, liver or kidney cancer. The chain couples TRBV5-1 to TRBJ2-1; D gene uncertain. As DNA, the CDR3 is TGCGCCAGCAGCCCGTCCCATGAGCAGTTCTTC. Its protein product is CASSPSHEQFF.